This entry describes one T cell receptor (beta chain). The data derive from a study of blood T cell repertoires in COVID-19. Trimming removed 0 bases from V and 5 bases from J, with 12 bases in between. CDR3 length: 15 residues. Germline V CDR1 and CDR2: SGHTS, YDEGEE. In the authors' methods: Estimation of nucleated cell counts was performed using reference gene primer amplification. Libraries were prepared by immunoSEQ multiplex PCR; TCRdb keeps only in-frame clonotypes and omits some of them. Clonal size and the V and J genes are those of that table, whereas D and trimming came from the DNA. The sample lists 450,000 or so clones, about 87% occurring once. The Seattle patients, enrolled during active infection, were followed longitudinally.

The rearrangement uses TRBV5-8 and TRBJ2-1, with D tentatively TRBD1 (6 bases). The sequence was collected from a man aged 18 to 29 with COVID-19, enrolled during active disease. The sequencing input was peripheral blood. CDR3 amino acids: CASSLGAGVHNEQFF. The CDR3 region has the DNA TGTGCCAGCAGCTTGGGGGCAGGGGTCCACAATGAGCAGTTCTTC.